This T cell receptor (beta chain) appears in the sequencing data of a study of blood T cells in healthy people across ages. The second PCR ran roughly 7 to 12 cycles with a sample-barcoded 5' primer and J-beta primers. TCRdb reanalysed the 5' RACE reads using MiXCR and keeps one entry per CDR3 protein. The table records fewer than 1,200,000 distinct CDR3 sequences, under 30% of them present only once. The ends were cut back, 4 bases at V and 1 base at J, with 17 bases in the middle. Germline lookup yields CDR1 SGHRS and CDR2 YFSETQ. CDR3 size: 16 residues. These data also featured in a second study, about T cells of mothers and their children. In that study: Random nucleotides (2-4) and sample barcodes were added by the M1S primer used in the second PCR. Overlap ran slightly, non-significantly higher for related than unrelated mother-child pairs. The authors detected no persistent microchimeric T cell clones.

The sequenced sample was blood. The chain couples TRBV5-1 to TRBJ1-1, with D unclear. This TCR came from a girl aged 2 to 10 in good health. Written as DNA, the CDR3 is TGCGCCAGCAGCCCGGCGGTATATCTACAGAACACTGAAGCTTTCTTT. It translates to CASSPAVYLQNTEAFF.